These 23 T cell receptor beta chains share one sample of origin, sequenced in a study of vaccination and CD4 T cells after COVID-19 (dated by TCRdb to between 2021 and 2024). Library creation used PCR. Sequenced using an Illumina iSeq 100. DNA from cultured CD4+ T cells underwent TCR sequencing with the Oncomine TCR Beta short-read assay at the Johns Hopkins FTIC core. The public reads were reprocessed in TCRdb via fastp at Q25 and MiXCR, keeping in-frame beta chains. One record per CDR3 amino acid sequence lists the most common genes and DNA. The sample yields 6,500 to 8,500 distinct CDR3 sequences; around 62% were counted once. Of the sample, 18% is held by the ten largest clones. Their recognized antigens are unknown. Taken with the paper, the label for treatment or condition translates to: roughly ten-day PBMC culture with coronavirus spike peptide pools or control peptides (ViraFEST assay). Specimen: CD4+ T cells from blood, cultured in vitro. These receptors were taken from a human donor who had recovered from COVID-19.

This chain joins TRBV2 and TRBJ1-5; D not certain. Germline CDR1 SNHLY, CDR2 FYNNEI. Trimming left V 6 bases short and J 4 bases short, with 10 bases between. The CDR3 length is 13 residues. CDR3 coding DNA: TGTGCCAGCAGGTCCAGGAGAAATCAGCCCCAGCATTTT. Encoded protein: CASRSRRNQPQHF.

The rearrangement links TRBV6-1 to TRBJ2-2, with a weak D call TRBD1 (6 bases). The CDR3 totals 14 residues. The V gene's germline CDR1 is MNHNS and CDR2 SASEGT. V lost 8 bases and J lost 0, with 10 bases in between. CDR3 loop: CASWSGANTGELFF. The CDR3 DNA reads TGTGCCAGCTGGTCAGGGGCGAACACCGGGGAGCTGTTTTTT.

In this sample, this clonotype turned up a few times. The germline gene is not matched at one end of the junction; a read error may be the cause. The chain uses TRBV7-9 and TRBJ2-3; the D is unclear. This CDR3 region has 13 residues. From germline, CDR1 is SEHNR and CDR2 FQNEAQ (reference sequence). The CDR3 region has the DNA TGTGCCAGCAGCTTGGGTAGCACGGATACGCAGTATTTT. Its translation is CASSLGSTDTQYF.

V and J are TRBV2 and TRBJ2-1; D not resolved. V lost 2 bases and J lost 4, with 12 bases in between. The CDR3 sequence is 15 residues long. The germline V gene encodes CDR1 SNHLY and CDR2 FYNNEI. CDR3 nucleotide sequence: TGTGCCAGCAGTGAACGGTCCCTCCAATACAATGAGCAGTTCTTC. Translated: CASSERSLQYNEQFF.

V and J are TRBV20-1 and TRBJ2-1, with a weak D call TRBD1 (9 bases). This CDR3 has 15 residues. Looked up from germline, CDR1 is DFQATT and CDR2 is SNEGSKA (reference sequence). V lost 7 bases to trimming and J lost 3 bases, with 19 bases between them. CDR3 in DNA: TGCAGTGTTACACAGGGGGCGGGAGGCTACAATGAGCAGTTCTTC. Protein sequence: CSVTQGAGGYNEQFF.

This clonotype has only one observation. This sequence joins TRBV15 and TRBJ2-7, with D tentatively TRBD1 (6 bases). Trimming left V 1 base short and J 4 bases short, with 11 bases between. This CDR3 is built from 14 residues. Germline CDR1 LNHNV, CDR2 YYDKDF (reference sequence). CDR3 amino acids: CATSRAQGTYEQYF. The DNA of the CDR3 is TGTGCCACCAGCAGAGCTCAGGGGACGTACGAGCAGTACTTC.

This clonotype was seen a handful of times. Here the CDR3 DNA reads TGCAGTGCTCCCACCGACGGCTCTGAAGCTTTCTTT. Amino acid sequence: CSAPTDGSEAFF. The J gene is TRBJ1-1, the V gene TRBV20-1; D gene unclear. This CDR3 spans 12 amino acids. Trimming stripped 5 bases from V and 6 bases from J, with 13 bases between. From germline, CDR1 is DFQATT and CDR2 SNEGSKA (reference sequence).

The chain's CDR3 is CASSLAGSGSYGYTF. The CDR3 DNA reads as TGTGCCAGCAGCTTAGCAGGGTCAGGGTCCTATGGCTACACCTTC. The gene calls are TRBV7-9 and TRBJ1-2, with a weak D call TRBD1 (5 bases). CDR3 length equals 15 residues. CDR1 and CDR2 from the germline V gene are SEHNR and FQNEAQ (reference sequence). With 0 bases removed from V and 4 bases from J, the gap between germline ends came to 12 bases.

The rearrangement links TRBV28 to TRBJ1-2, with D possibly matching TRBD1 (6 bases). V gave up 5 bases and J gave up 3 bases, with 10 bases separating them. The CDR3 loop spans 13 amino acids. Germline CDR1 and CDR2: MDHEN and SYDVKM. CDR3 amino acids: CASSTQGYYGYTF. The DNA of the CDR3 is TGTGCCAGCAGTACGCAGGGGTACTATGGCTACACCTTC.

Points on this clonotype: It is unclear where the CDR3 begins or ends on the DNA, so no DNA is shown, and the CDR3 is as TCRdb lists it. The chain is built from TRBV19 and TRBJ1-2; the table's TRBD1 call for D was not verified on the DNA. Germline values: CDR1 LNHDA, CDR2 SQIVND (reference sequence). With termini counted, the CDR3 has 24 amino acids. The CDR3 here is CASSINGNHLSGANVLTFGAGYTF.

This clonotype was seen only once. The V call is TRBV6-2 or TRBV6-3, the J call TRBJ2-3, with TRBD2 matching 14 bases. Germline-derived CDR1 and CDR2 are MNHEY and SVGEGT. Trimming removed 0 bases from V and 3 bases from J; junction bases left unmatched: 5. The CDR3 sequence is 18 residues long. The CDR3 DNA sequence: TGTGCCAGCAGTTACTCGACGGGACTAGCGGGAGCAACAGATACGCAGTATTTT. This gives the protein CASSYSTGLAGATDTQYF.

V and J are TRBV7-3 and TRBJ1-1; 7 bases match TRBD1. The CDR3 runs 12 residues. Germline V gives CDR1 SGHTA, CDR2 FQGTGA. Trimming cost V 5 bases and J 9 bases; bases outside gene matches: 6. The CDR3 DNA reads as TGTGCCAGCAGCGCCGACAGGGATCAAGCTTTCTTT. This translates into CASSADRDQAFF.

The V gene is TRBV6-2 or TRBV6-3, the J gene TRBJ2-5; 9 bases map to TRBD2. This CDR3 comprises 19 residues. Germline lookup yields CDR1 MNHEY and CDR2 SVGEGT. With 8 bases clipped from V and 5 bases from J, the junction kept 24 bases outside the gene matches. The CDR3 here is CASGDERGGGGGVRETQYF. In DNA, the CDR3 is TGTGCCAGCGGGGATGAGAGGGGAGGTGGCGGGGGGGTCCGCGAGACCCAGTACTTC.

This sequence joins TRBV2 and TRBJ2-1; D is unclear. The CDR3 length is 11 residues. The germline gives CDR1 SNHLY, CDR2 FYNNEI. V was shortened by 2 bases and J by 4 bases, with 0 bases between the two germline ends. The CDR3 DNA reads TGTGCCAGCAGTGAATACAATGAGCAGTTCTTC. Translating gives CASSEYNEQFF.

This clonotype occurred a few times. This rearrangement joins TRBV20-1 to TRBJ2-3; no firm D call. Germline loops: CDR1 DFQATT, CDR2 SNEGSKA (reference sequence). The CDR3 is made up of 14 amino acids. The V and J ends lost 2 bases and 3 bases respectively, with 12 bases between them. The DNA for the CDR3 is TGCAGTGCTAGAATAGCTGGGCGGACAGATACGCAGTATTTT. Translated: CSARIAGRTDTQYF.

The chain joins TRBV10-3 to TRBJ1-2; no definite D call. With 2 bases removed from V and 8 bases from J, the gap between germline ends came to 12 bases. Germline V CDR1 and CDR2: ENHRY, SYGVKD. The CDR3 covers 13 residues. CDR3 in DNA: TGTGCCATCAGTGAGGAGTTAGGGTACGGCTACACCTTC. This gives the protein CAISEELGYGYTF.

The chain combines TRBV5-5 with TRBJ2-1, with D unclear. The length of the CDR3 is 12 residues. Germline V CDR1 and CDR2: SGHKS, YYEKEE (reference sequence). Trimming removed 6 bases at V and 3 bases at J, with 7 bases between. For the CDR3, the DNA is TGTGCCAGCATCAACGACTACAATGAGCAGTTCTTC. It encodes CASINDYNEQFF. Drawing the rest from reference TRBV5-5 and TRBJ2-1, the complete variable domain is DAGVTQSPTHLIKTRGQQVTLRCSPISGHKSVSWYQQVLGQGPQFIFQYYEKEERGRGNFPDRFSARQFPNYSSELNVNALLLGDSALYLCASINDYNEQFFGPGTRLTVL.

This clonotype was seen a few times. The V and J genes are TRBV7-2 and TRBJ1-2; 10 bases align to TRBD1. CDR3 length equals 13 residues. Looked up from germline, CDR1 is SGHTA and CDR2 is FQGNSA. The ends lost 5 bases at V and 7 bases at J; junction bases unmatched: 4. The CDR3 DNA follows: TGTGCCAGCAGCAAAGGGACAGGGGTTGGCTACACCTTC. It encodes CASSKGTGVGYTF. The variable domain in full, with the rest retrieved from reference TRBV7-2 and TRBJ1-2, is GAGVSQSPSNKVTEKGKDVELRCDPISGHTALYWYRQSLGQGLEFLIYFQGNSAPDKSGLPSDRFSAERTGGSVSTLTIQRTQQEDSAVYLCASSKGTGVGYTFGSGTRLTVV.

The chain couples TRBV6-5 to TRBJ2-5, with 8 bases identical to TRBD2. The germline V gene has CDR1 MNHEY and CDR2 SVGAGI. The CDR3 covers 14 residues. Trimming removed 4 bases from V and 5 bases from J; junction bases left unmatched: 6. The CDR3 bases are TGTGCCAGCAGTTCCCGGGGGGGCCGGGAGACCCAGTACTTC. Amino acids: CASSSRGGRETQYF.

V and J are TRBV7-8 and TRBJ1-2; TRBD1 aligns across 9 bases. CDR1 SGHVS and CDR2 FQNEAQ come from the germline V gene. The J segment lost 7 bases and the V segment lost 4 bases, leaving 7 bases of the junction unmatched. CDR3 length: 14 residues. The CDR3 region has the DNA TGTGCCAGCAGCTCAAGGACAGGGGACCGTGGCTACACCTTC. This sequence encodes CASSSRTGDRGYTF.

The chain is built from TRBV6-1 and TRBJ2-5; a weak D match, TRBD2 (6 bases). Germline lookup yields CDR1 MNHNS and CDR2 SASEGT. Trimming left V 3 bases short and J 5 bases short, with 10 bases between. The CDR3 has 13 residues. Here the CDR3 DNA reads TGTGCCAGCAGTGAGGGGGGTGGGGAGACCCAGTACTTC. It is translated as CASSEGGGETQYF.

This clonotype was seen a handful of times. This chain joins TRBV28 and TRBJ2-3; D is undetermined. Trimming removed 8 bases at V and 2 bases at J, with 17 bases between. Germline V gene sequence: CDR1 MDHEN, CDR2 SYDVKM. The CDR3 has 15 residues. As DNA, the CDR3 is TGTGCCAGCCCACCCCGAGGAGCGTTCACAGATACGCAGTATTTT. It encodes CASPPRGAFTDTQYF.

This clonotype came up a few times. This rearrangement joins TRBV6-4 to TRBJ2-3; TRBD2 might be the D (7 bases). Germline CDR1 reads MRHNA; CDR2 reads SNTAGT. The CDR3 length is 14 residues. The germline V and J ends were trimmed by 2 bases and 2 bases, with 8 bases remaining between them. CDR3 sequence reads: CASSDGGATDTQYF. CDR3 in DNA: TGTGCCAGCAGTGACGGGGGGGCCACAGATACGCAGTATTTT.